This T cell receptor beta chain was profiled in a study of PD-1 blockade in classical Hodgkin lymphoma. Study-level results: The study reported lower baseline TCR diversity in newly diagnosed patients than in healthy donors. Whatever underlies the repertoire differences (possibly disease activity or prior therapy) remains undefined.

To note about this clone: Its specificity is not known.

Each and every patient relapsed after autologous stem cell transplantation, and patients got differing brentuximab vedotin exposure. The table came from immunoSEQ multiplex PCR; TCRdb's copy has only in-frame clones and leaves some out. This table has under 100,000 clones, approximately 91% appearing once. Per germline, CDR1 KGHSH and CDR2 LQKENI. The CDR3 runs to 14 residues. V was clipped by 3 bases and J by 1 base, with 7 bases between them. Here the sequenced sample was peripheral blood mononuclear cells (PBMCs), taken before the second cycle of nivolumab. The sequence came from a human donor with classical Hodgkin lymphoma. This rearrangement joins TRBV18 to TRBJ1-5; TRBD1 might be the D (5 bases). CDR3 sequence reads: CASSPTVSNQPQHF. The CDR3 nucleotides are TGTGCCAGCTCACCGACAGTCAGCAATCAGCCCCAGCATTTT.